One and the same sample provided the 10 T cell receptor beta chains below, sequenced in a study of Ad26.COV2.S vaccination and SARS-CoV-2 variants. Regarding treatment: roughly 19 received Ad26.COV2.S at low or high dose, single or two shots; 5 received placebo; per-sample allocation not given. The samples date from day 63 after the first vaccine or placebo injection. The assay was immunoSEQ multiplex PCR, and TCRdb's table has in-frame clones only and misses some. Of hundreds of thousands of clones in the sample, roughly nine tenths were seen once. The specimen comprised peripheral blood, sampled in a trial of Ad26.COV2.S vaccine versus placebo. The receptors stem from a person aged 18-60 years who received the Ad26.COV2.S COVID-19 vaccine or a placebo.

V usage is TRBV19 and J usage is TRBJ2-6; D not certain. V dropped 0 bases and J dropped 0 bases, with 12 bases sitting between them. Germline CDR1 and CDR2: LNHDA and SQIVND (reference sequence). The CDR3 has 18 amino acids. CDR3 coding DNA: TGTGCCAGTAGTATAGATCGAAGGACGGCCTCTGGGGCCAACGTCCTGACTTTC. Amino acid sequence: CASSIDRRTASGANVLTF.

This rearrangement joins TRBV30 to TRBJ2-2; maybe TRBD2 (6 bases). Deletions cut 3 bases from V and 0 bases from J, with 8 bases between. The CDR3 consists of 14 residues. Germline CDR1 and CDR2: GTSNPN and SVGIG (reference sequence). The CDR3 DNA reads as TGTGCCTGGAGACGACTAGCGAACACCGGGGAGCTGTTTTTT. Residues: CAWRRLANTGELFF.

V gene TRBV28 combines with J gene TRBJ2-5; TRBD1 agrees at 7 bases. Per germline, CDR1 MDHEN and CDR2 SYDVKM. The CDR3 spans 15 residues. J was trimmed by 4 bases and V by 4 bases; bases with no gene match: 9. In DNA form, the CDR3 reads TGTGCCAGCAGTTCCGACAGGGTAGCCGGAGAGACCCAGTACTTC. It specifies CASSSDRVAGETQYF.

V gene TRBV2 combines with J gene TRBJ1-4; 9 positions match TRBD1. V lost 4 bases to trimming and J lost 6 bases; unmatched junction nucleotides: 0. This CDR3 comprises 13 residues. Looked up from germline, CDR1 is SNHLY and CDR2 is FYNNEI. The CDR3 bases are TGTGCCAGCAGTGGGGACAGGGATGAAAAACTGTTTTTT. It yields the protein CASSGDRDEKLFF.

The V call is TRBV4-1, the J call TRBJ1-1, with D uncertain. The CDR3 sequence is 14 residues long. Germline V lookup: CDR1 MGHRA, CDR2 YSYEKL. V lost 0 bases, J lost 1 base, and 6 bases lay in between. CDR3 nucleotides: TGCGCCAGCAGCCAAGATCTGGGGAACACTGAAGCTTTCTTT. Its translation is CASSQDLGNTEAFF.

The chain joins TRBV14 to TRBJ1-1; D is possibly TRBD1 (5 bases). The CDR3 extends over 15 amino acids. Per germline, CDR1 SGHDN and CDR2 FVKESK. V gave up 4 bases and J gave up 2 bases, with 14 bases separating them. The CDR3 is CASSPKGTINTEAFF. As DNA, the CDR3 is TGTGCCAGCAGCCCGAAAGGGACGATAAACACTGAAGCTTTCTTT.

V gene TRBV28 combines with J gene TRBJ1-4; D unresolved. Trimming took off 5 bases at V and 7 bases at J, with 17 bases between the two ends. CDR1 is MDHEN and CDR2 is SYDVKM in the germline V gene. The CDR3 sequence is 15 residues long. CDR3 sequence: CASSPPRRGSEKLFF. Written as DNA, the CDR3 is TGTGCCAGCAGTCCCCCCCGTAGAGGTAGTGAAAAACTGTTTTTT.

J is TRBJ2-5 and V is TRBV6-5; perhaps TRBD1 as D (5 bases). V gave up 6 bases and J gave up 3 bases, with 14 bases separating them. The CDR3 has 14 residues. Per germline, CDR1 MNHEY and CDR2 SVGAGI. For the CDR3, the DNA is TGTGCCAGCAGAGAGTGGGGCTACAAAGAGACCCAGTACTTC. This codes for CASREWGYKETQYF.

This clone was seen only once. The chain carries TRBV29-1 and TRBJ2-7, with unresolved D. CDR1 is SQVTM, CDR2 ANQGSEA, per germline. The CDR3 covers 9 residues. DNA for the CDR3: TGCAGCGGAACCGGCCAACTTTTTGTC. This sequence encodes CSGTGQLFV.

Worth noting for this clone: One junction end does not reproduce the germline sequence, and a read error may be involved. This chain connects TRBV30 to TRBJ2-7; the D is unclear. The CDR3 loop spans 12 amino acids. CDR1 and CDR2 (germline): GTSNPN, SVGIG (reference sequence). The CDR3 DNA reads as TGTGCCTGGAGTGTAACCTCCTCCGAGCAGTACTTC. It specifies CAWSVTSSEQYF. Together with reference TRBV30 and TRBJ2-7, the CDR3 gives the full variable domain: SQTIHQWPATLVQPVGSPLSLECTVEGTSNPNLYWYRQAAGRGLQLLFYSVGIGQISSEVPQNLSASRPQDRQFILSSKKLLLSDSGFYLCAWSVTSSEQYFGPGTRLTVT.